This TCR beta chain was documented in a study of T cells after posttransplantation cyclophosphamide. General study points: Later post-transplant blood repertoires were often dominated by donor CD8+ memory clones.

Notes on this clone: What it binds is unknown.

Treatment was busulfan-fludarabine conditioning, a marrow graft, and cyclophosphamide on days +3 and +4. In germline, CDR1 is PRHDT, CDR2 FYEKMQ (reference sequence). The CDR3 extends over 15 amino acids. With 4 bases removed from V and 12 bases from J, the gap between germline ends came to 22 bases. Sequenced by immunoSEQ multiplex PCR; TCRdb stores in-frame clones only, minus some. Here the sample spans around 7,000 clones, 92% being singletons. The clonotype was recovered from a female patient aged 45-65 years who received an allogeneic stem cell transplant from a related donor, was CMV-positive, and had no GVHD. The T cells may come from the graft donor. This specimen consisted of PBMCs, obtained approximately 190 weeks after allogeneic stem cell transplant with posttransplant cyclophosphamide. The genes are TRBV13 and TRBJ2-1, with D maybe TRBD2 (6 bases). The CDR3 reads CASSSPRSTGVGQFF. In DNA form, the CDR3 reads TGTGCCAGCAGCTCCCCCCGTTCAACGGGAGTCGGGCAGTTCTTC.